This is a list of T cell receptor beta chains from one sample in a study of beta chain features in type 1 diabetes. The method was immunoSEQ multiplex PCR; TCRdb's version includes in-frame clones alone and lacks a portion of them. The sample contains some 160,000 clones, roughly 10% of which appear only once. The specimen was central memory CD4+ T cells from blood. The receptor source for this set is a woman in her 30s with type 1 diabetes. Each CDR3 is given with its conserved first and last residue. A D gene is named only where the DNA matches it firmly. Only part of the rows carry a size: once, few, many, or a class if the clone is expanded.

j_gene: TRBJ1-1
abundance: -
v_gene: TRBV6-5
d_gene: TRBD1
CDR3aa: CASSYAPQTGSEAFF
CDR3nt: TGTGCCAGCAGTTACGCTCCTCAGACAGGGAGTGAAGCTTTCTTT

j_gene: TRBJ2-2
abundance: few
v_gene: TRBV28
d_gene: TRBD1
CDR3aa: CASITSTGTGGTGELFF
CDR3nt: TGTGCCAGCATCACCAGCACGGGGACAGGGGGCACCGGGGAGCTGTTTTTT

j_gene: TRBJ2-2
abundance: few
v_gene: TRBV2
d_gene: -
CDR3aa: CAGTGTKTGELFF
CDR3nt: TGTGCCGGGACCGGGACAAAAACCGGGGAGCTGTTTTTT

j_gene: TRBJ1-1
abundance: -
v_gene: TRBV29-1
d_gene: -
CDR3aa: CSVDWPGDSEAFF
CDR3nt: TGCAGCGTTGATTGGCCAGGGGATTCTGAAGCTTTCTTT

j_gene: TRBJ1-4
abundance: few
v_gene: TRBV28
d_gene: TRBD1
CDR3aa: CASSFGGQGGEKLFF
CDR3nt: TGTGCCAGCAGTTTTGGAGGCCAGGGGGGCGAAAAACTGTTTTTT

j_gene: TRBJ2-7
abundance: few
v_gene: TRBV28
d_gene: -
CDR3aa: CASSTQGNEQYF
CDR3nt: TGTGCCAGCAGTACACAGGGTAATGAGCAGTACTTC

j_gene: TRBJ2-3
abundance: many
v_gene: TRBV10-3
d_gene: TRBD2
CDR3aa: CAISVSGRGTDTQYF
CDR3nt: TGTGCCATCAGTGTTAGCGGGAGGGGCACAGATACGCAGTATTTT

j_gene: TRBJ2-6
abundance: few
v_gene: TRBV25-1
d_gene: -
CDR3aa: CASSDSSGANVLTF
CDR3nt: TGTGCCAGCAGTGACAGCTCTGGGGCCAACGTCCTGACTTTC

j_gene: TRBJ2-3
abundance: few
v_gene: TRBV7-9
d_gene: -
CDR3aa: CASSLETGDTQYF
CDR3nt: TGTGCCAGCAGCTTAGAGACGGGAGATACGCAGTATTTT

j_gene: TRBJ2-1
abundance: few
v_gene: TRBV4-1
d_gene: TRBD1
CDR3aa: CASSQDRAQFF
CDR3nt: TGCGCCAGCAGCCAGGACAGGGCCCAGTTCTTC

j_gene: TRBJ2-2
abundance: few
v_gene: TRBV7-7
d_gene: -
CDR3aa: CASSISSVTGELFF
CDR3nt: TGTGCTAGCAGTATATCTAGCGTCACCGGGGAGCTGTTTTTT

j_gene: TRBJ1-1
abundance: -
v_gene: TRBV7-2
d_gene: -
CDR3aa: CASSFLNTEAFF
CDR3nt: TGTGCCAGCAGCTTCTTGAACACTGAAGCTTTCTTT

j_gene: TRBJ2-7
abundance: few
v_gene: TRBV5-1
d_gene: -
CDR3aa: CASSLAERAYEQYF
CDR3nt: TGCGCCAGCAGCTTGGCCGAACGCGCCTACGAGCAGTACTTC

j_gene: TRBJ2-2
abundance: few
v_gene: TRBV9
d_gene: TRBD1
CDR3aa: CASSAPHRDRVQVEELFF
CDR3nt: TGTGCCAGCAGCGCCCCTCACCGGGACAGGGTCCAAGTAGAGGAGCTGTTTTTT

j_gene: TRBJ2-7
abundance: few
v_gene: TRBV29-1
d_gene: TRBD2
CDR3aa: CSVDQGGNYEQYF
CDR3nt: TGCAGCGTTGACCAGGGAGGGAACTACGAGCAGTACTTC

j_gene: TRBJ1-2
abundance: few
v_gene: TRBV7-3
d_gene: -
CDR3aa: CASSHGTLGGYTF
CDR3nt: TGTGCCAGCAGCCATGGGACACTTGGGGGCTACACCTTC

j_gene: TRBJ2-3
abundance: -
v_gene: TRBV4-1
d_gene: TRBD2
CDR3aa: CASSQAAGGGDTQYF
CDR3nt: TGTGCCAGCAGCCAAGCTGCGGGAGGTGGAGATACGCAGTATTTT

j_gene: TRBJ2-7
abundance: few
v_gene: TRBV7-9
d_gene: -
CDR3aa: CASTQQDDSYEQYF
CDR3nt: TGTGCCAGCACCCAACAGGACGACTCCTACGAGCAGTACTTC

j_gene: TRBJ1-1
abundance: -
v_gene: TRBV7-2
d_gene: -
CDR3aa: CASSLRGGDEAFF
CDR3nt: TGTGCCAGCAGCTTACGAGGGGGAGATGAAGCTTTCTTT

j_gene: TRBJ1-1
abundance: -
v_gene: TRBV21-1
d_gene: -
CDR3aa: CASRYKGQLTEAFF
CDR3nt: TGTGCCAGCAGGTACAAAGGACAGCTCACTGAAGCTTTCTTT

j_gene: TRBJ2-1
abundance: -
v_gene: TRBV11-2
d_gene: -
CDR3aa: CASSREGGEQFF
CDR3nt: TGTGCCAGCAGCCGCGAGGGCGGGGAGCAGTTCTTC

j_gene: TRBJ2-2
abundance: -
v_gene: TRBV27
d_gene: TRBD1
CDR3aa: CASSLQGADTGELFF
CDR3nt: TGTGCCAGCAGTTTACAGGGGGCGGACACCGGGGAGCTGTTTTTT

j_gene: TRBJ2-1
abundance: -
v_gene: TRBV5-4
d_gene: TRBD2
CDR3aa: CASSKLGLAEVNEQFF
CDR3nt: TGTGCCAGCAGCAAACTAGGACTAGCGGAGGTCAATGAGCAGTTCTTC

j_gene: TRBJ2-7
abundance: -
v_gene: TRBV9
d_gene: -
CDR3aa: CASSRASSPYEQYF
CDR3nt: TGTGCCAGCAGCAGGGCTAGCAGCCCCTACGAGCAGTACTTC

j_gene: TRBJ1-2
abundance: -
v_gene: TRBV28
d_gene: -
CDR3aa: CASNVSPTRGYTF
CDR3nt: TGTGCCAGCAACGTCTCTCCTACTCGAGGCTACACCTTC

j_gene: TRBJ2-1
abundance: -
v_gene: TRBV5-1
d_gene: -
CDR3aa: CASSEQGTHNEQFF
CDR3nt: TGCGCCAGCAGCGAGCAGGGGACCCACAATGAGCAGTTCTTC

j_gene: TRBJ2-1
abundance: many
v_gene: TRBV7-9
d_gene: TRBD2
CDR3aa: CASKGREMSYNEQFF
CDR3nt: TGTGCCAGCAAGGGGCGGGAGATGTCCTACAATGAGCAGTTCTTC

j_gene: TRBJ2-6
abundance: -
v_gene: TRBV19
d_gene: TRBD1
CDR3aa: CASRSRDRGGGANVLTF
CDR3nt: TGTGCCAGTAGGTCCCGGGACAGGGGCGGCGGGGCCAACGTCCTGACTTTC